The entry that follows covers one T cell receptor (beta chain) sequence. The data originate from a study of beta chain features in type 1 diabetes. Germline values: CDR1 LNHNV, CDR2 YYDKDF (reference sequence). CDR3 size: 15 residues. Trimming stripped 3 bases from V and 2 bases from J, with 8 bases between. Expressed TCRB transcripts were sequenced after all isolated RNA was converted to cDNA. Here immunoSEQ multiplex PCR was the method, and the copy in TCRdb shows in-frame clones only, minus some. The repertoire holds roughly 450,000 clones, with approximately 14% as singletons. The chain uses TRBV15 and TRBJ2-6; a weak D match, TRBD2 (5 bases). Sample: naive CD4+ T cells from blood. This receptor was identified in a young man in good health. CDR3: CATSSGIPGANVLTF. The CDR3 nucleotides are TGTGCCACCAGCAGCGGGATCCCTGGGGCCAACGTCCTGACTTTC.